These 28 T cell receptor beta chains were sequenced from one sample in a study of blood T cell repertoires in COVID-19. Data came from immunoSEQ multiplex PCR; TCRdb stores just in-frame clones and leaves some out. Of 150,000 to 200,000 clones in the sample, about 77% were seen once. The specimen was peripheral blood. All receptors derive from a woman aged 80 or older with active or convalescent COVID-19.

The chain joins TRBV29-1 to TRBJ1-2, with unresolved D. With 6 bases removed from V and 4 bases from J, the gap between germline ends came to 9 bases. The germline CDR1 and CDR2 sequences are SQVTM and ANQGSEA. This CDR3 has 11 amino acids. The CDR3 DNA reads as TGCAGCGTCTACAGTCGCTATGGCTACACCTTC. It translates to CSVYSRYGYTF.

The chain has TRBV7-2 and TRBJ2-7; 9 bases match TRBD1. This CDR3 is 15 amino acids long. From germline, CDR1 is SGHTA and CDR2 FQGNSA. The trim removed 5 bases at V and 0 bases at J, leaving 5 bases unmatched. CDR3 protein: CASSKQDRGSYEQYF. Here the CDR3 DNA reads TGTGCCAGCAGCAAACAGGACAGGGGCTCCTACGAGCAGTACTTC.

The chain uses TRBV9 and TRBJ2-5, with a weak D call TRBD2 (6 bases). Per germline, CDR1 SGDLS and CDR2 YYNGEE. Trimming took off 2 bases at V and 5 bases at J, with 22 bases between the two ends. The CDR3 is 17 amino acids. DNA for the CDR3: TGTGCCAGCAGCGTCTCGGGGGATTCGGTCTTCCTGGAGACCCAGTACTTC. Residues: CASSVSGDSVFLETQYF. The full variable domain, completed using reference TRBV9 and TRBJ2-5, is DSGVTQTPKHLITATGQRVTLRCSPRSGDLSVYWYQQSLDQGLQFLIQYYNGEERAKGNILERFSAQQFPDLHSELNLSSLELGDSALYFCASSVSGDSVFLETQYFGPGTRLLVL.

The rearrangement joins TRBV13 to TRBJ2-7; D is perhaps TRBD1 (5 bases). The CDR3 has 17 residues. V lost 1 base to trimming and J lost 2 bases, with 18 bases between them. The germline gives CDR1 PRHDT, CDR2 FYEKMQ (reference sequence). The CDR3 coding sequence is TGTGCCAGCAGCTTAGCCCCGTTTGGGGCCAGCCCCTACGAGCAGTACTTC. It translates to CASSLAPFGASPYEQYF.

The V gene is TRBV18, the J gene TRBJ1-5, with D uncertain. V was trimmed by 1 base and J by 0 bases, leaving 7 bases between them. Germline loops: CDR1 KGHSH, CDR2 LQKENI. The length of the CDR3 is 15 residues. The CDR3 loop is CASSPRGGSNQPQHF. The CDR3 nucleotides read TGTGCCAGCTCACCACGCGGCGGTAGCAATCAGCCCCAGCATTTT.

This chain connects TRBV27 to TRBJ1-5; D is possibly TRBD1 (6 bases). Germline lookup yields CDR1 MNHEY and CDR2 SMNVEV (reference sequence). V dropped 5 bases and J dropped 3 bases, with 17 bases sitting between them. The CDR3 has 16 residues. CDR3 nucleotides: TGTGCCAGCAGTCCCATAACAGGGACCTTCAATCAGCCCCAGCATTTT. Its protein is CASSPITGTFNQPQHF.

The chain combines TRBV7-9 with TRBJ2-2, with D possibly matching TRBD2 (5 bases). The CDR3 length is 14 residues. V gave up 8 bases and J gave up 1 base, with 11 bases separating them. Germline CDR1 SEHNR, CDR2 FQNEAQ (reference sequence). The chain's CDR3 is CASDRERNTGELFF. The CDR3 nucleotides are TGTGCCAGCGATAGGGAGAGGAACACCGGGGAGCTGTTTTTT.

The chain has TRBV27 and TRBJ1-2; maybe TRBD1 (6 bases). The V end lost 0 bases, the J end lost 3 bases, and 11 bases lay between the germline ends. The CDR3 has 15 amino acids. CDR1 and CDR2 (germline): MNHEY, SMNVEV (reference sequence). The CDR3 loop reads CASSLSPDRDYGYTF. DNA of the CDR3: TGTGCCAGCAGTTTATCCCCGGACAGAGACTATGGCTACACCTTC.

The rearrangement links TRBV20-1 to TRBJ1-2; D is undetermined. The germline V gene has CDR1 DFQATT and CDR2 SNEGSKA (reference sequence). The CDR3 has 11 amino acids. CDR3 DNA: TGCAGATCGAAGGAGGACTATGGCTACACCTTC. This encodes CRSKEDYGYTF.

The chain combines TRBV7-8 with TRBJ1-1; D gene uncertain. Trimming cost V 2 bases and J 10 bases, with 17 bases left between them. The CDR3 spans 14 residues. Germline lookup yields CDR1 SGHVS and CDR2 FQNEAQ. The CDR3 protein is CASSLFAGDGVAFF. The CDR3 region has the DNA TGTGCCAGCAGCTTATTCGCAGGCGACGGGGTAGCTTTCTTT.

The CDR3 protein is CSVGHSNQPQHF. DNA for the CDR3: TGCAGCGTAGGACATAGCAATCAGCCCCAGCATTTT. This chain joins TRBV29-1 and TRBJ1-5, with D perhaps matching TRBD1 (5 bases). In germline, CDR1 is SQVTM, CDR2 ANQGSEA. This CDR3 comprises 12 residues. Trimming left V 6 bases short and J 0 bases short, with 6 bases between.

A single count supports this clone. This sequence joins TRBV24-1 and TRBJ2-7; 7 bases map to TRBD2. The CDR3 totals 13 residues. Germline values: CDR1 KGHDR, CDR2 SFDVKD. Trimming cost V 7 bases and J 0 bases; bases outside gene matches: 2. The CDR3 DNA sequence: TGTGCCACCAGGGGAGGGAGCTCCTACGAGCAGTACTTC. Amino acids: CATRGGSSYEQYF.

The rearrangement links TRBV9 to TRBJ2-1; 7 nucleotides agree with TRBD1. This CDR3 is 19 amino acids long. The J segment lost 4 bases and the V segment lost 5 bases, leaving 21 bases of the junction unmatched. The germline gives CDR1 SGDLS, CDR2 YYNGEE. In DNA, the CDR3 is TGTGCCAGCAGGATCCAACCCCCCTCCGGGACAGCCTCTTACAATGAGCAGTTCTTC. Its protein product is CASRIQPPSGTASYNEQFF.

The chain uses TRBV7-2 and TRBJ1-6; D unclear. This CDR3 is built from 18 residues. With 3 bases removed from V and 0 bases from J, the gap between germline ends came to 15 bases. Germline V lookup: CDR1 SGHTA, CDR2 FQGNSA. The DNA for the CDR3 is TGTGCCAGCAGCTTTCTTCCTCGACTGAGCTCCTATAATTCACCCCTCCACTTT. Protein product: CASSFLPRLSSYNSPLHF.

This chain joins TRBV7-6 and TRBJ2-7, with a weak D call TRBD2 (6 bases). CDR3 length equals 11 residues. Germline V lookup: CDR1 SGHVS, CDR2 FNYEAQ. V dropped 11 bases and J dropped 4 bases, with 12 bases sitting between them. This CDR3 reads CAWEDMYEQYF. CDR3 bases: TGTGCCTGGGAGGATATGTACGAGCAGTACTTC.

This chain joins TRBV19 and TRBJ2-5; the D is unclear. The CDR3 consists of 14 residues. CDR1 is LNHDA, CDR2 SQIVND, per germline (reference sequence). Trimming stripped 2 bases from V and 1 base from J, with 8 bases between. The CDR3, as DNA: TGTGCCAGTAGTATATCACGAGCCCAAGAGACCCAGTACTTC. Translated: CASSISRAQETQYF.

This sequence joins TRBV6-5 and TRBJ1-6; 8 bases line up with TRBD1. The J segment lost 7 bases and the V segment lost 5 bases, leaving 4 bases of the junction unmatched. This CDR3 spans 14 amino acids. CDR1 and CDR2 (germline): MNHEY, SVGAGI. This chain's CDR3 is CASSRDRWNSPLHF. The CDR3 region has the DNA TGTGCCAGCAGTAGGGACAGGTGGAATTCACCCCTCCACTTT.

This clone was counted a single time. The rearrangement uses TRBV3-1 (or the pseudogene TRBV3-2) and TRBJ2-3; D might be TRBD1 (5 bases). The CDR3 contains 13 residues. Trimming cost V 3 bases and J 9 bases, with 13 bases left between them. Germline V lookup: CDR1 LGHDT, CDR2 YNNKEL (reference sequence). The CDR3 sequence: CASSQTAPGTQYF. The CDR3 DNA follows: TGTGCCAGCAGCCAGACAGCCCCGGGCACGCAGTATTTT.

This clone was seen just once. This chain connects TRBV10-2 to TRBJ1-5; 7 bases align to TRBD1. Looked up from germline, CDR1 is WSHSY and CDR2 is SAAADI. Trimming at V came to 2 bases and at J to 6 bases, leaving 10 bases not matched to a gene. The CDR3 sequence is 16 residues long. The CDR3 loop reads CASSEPNYRGAQPQHF. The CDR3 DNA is TGCGCCAGCAGTGAGCCCAATTACAGGGGAGCTCAGCCCCAGCATTTT.

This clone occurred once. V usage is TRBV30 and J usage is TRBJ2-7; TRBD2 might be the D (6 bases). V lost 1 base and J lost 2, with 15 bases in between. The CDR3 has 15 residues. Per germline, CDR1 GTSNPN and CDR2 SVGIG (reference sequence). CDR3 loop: CAWSDNPGLPYEQYF. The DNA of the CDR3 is TGTGCCTGGAGTGATAATCCGGGACTTCCCTACGAGCAGTACTTC.

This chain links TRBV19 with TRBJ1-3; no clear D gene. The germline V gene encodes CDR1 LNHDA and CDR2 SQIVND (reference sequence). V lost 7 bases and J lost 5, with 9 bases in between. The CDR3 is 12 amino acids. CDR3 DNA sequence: TGTGCCAGTACGGCGGGGAGAAACACCATATATTTT. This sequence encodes CASTAGRNTIYF.

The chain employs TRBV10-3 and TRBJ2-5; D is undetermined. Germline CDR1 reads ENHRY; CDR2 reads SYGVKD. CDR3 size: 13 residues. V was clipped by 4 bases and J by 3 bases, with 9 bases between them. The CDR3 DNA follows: TGTGCCATCAGTGTGTCCCTAGAAGAGACCCAGTACTTC. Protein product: CAISVSLEETQYF.

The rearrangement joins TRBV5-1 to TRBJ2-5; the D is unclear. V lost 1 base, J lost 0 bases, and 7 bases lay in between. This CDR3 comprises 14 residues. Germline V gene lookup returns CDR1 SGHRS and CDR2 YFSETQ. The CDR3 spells CASSLFPDQETQYF. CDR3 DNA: TGCGCCAGCAGCTTGTTCCCCGACCAAGAGACCCAGTACTTC.

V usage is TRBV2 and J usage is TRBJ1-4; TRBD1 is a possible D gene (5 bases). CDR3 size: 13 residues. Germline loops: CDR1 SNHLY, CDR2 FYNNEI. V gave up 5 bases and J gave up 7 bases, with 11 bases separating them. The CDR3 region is CASSQGMSEKLFF. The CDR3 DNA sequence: TGTGCCAGCAGTCAGGGCATGTCTGAAAAACTGTTTTTT.

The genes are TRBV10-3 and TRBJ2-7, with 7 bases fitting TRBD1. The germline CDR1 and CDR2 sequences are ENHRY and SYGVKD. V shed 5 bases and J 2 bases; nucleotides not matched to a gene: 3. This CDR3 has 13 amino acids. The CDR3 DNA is TGTGCCATCAGTCCGACAGGGCCCTACGAGCAGTACTTC. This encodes CAISPTGPYEQYF.

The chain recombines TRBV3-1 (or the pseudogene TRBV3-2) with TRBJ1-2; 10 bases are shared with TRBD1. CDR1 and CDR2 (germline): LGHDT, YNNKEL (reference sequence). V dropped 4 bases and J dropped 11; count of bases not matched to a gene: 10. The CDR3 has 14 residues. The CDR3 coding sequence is TGTGCCAGCAGCCGGACAGGGGGAGAGGTGCGATACACCTTC. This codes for CASSRTGGEVRYTF.

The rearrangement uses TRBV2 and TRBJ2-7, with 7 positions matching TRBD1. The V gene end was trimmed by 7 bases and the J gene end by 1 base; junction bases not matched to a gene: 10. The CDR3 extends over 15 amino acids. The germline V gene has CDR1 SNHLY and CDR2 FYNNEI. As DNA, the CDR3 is TGTGCCAGCAACTACGACAGGGAACATTCCTACGAGCAGTACTTC. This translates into CASNYDREHSYEQYF.

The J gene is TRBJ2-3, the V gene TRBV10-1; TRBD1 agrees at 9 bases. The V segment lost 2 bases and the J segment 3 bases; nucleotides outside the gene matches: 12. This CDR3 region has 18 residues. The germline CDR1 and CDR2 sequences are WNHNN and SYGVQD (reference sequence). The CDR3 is CASSEPRRGTGLTDTQYF. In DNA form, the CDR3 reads TGCGCCAGCAGTGAGCCGAGGAGGGGGACAGGGTTAACAGATACGCAGTATTTT.